Listed below are T cell receptor beta chains from one sample, sequenced in a study of T cells in Graves' hyperthyroidism and ophthalmopathy. TCRdb re-called the multiplex PCR reads through MiXCR, storing one row per CDR3 protein. The data hold some 50,000 distinct CDR3 sequences, with over 40% observed a single time. Sequenced sample: blood. Receptors were obtained from a woman between 50 and 59 years old with Graves' ophthalmopathy. The CDR3 runs from the conserved cysteine through the conserved F or W. A D gene is named only where the DNA matches it firmly. Clone size appears in some rows only: once, few, many, or a class for an expanded clone.

d_call clone_size j_call v_call cdr3_nt cdr3_aa
. few TRBJ2-2 TRBV2 TGTGCCAGCAGTGACAGCGGGGAGCTGTTTTTT CASSDSGELFF
. many TRBJ2-7 TRBV6-2/TRBV6-3 TGTGCCAGCAGGGACATACAGAACACCTACGAGCAGTACTTC CASRDIQNTYEQYF
. many TRBJ2-2 TRBV2 TGTGCCAGCGGACTTGAGGTGCAGGGGGGCACCGGGGAGCTGTTTTTT CASGLEVQGGTGELFF
. once TRBJ1-1 TRBV4-1 TGCGCCGGCAGCCAAGATAACTACTTTACGAACCCTGAAGCTTTCTTT CAGSQDNYFTNPEAFF
TRBD1 many TRBJ2-3 TRBV6-5 TGTGCCAGCAGTCCGGGACAGGGGACAGATACGCAGTATTTT CASSPGQGTDTQYF
. . TRBJ1-1 TRBV20-1 TGCAGTGCTAGGGTGAACACTGAAGCTTTCTTT CSARVNTEAFF
. many TRBJ2-7 TRBV19 TGTGCCAGTAGTATAGCCTGGGGGGCGGCCTACGAGCAGTACTTC CASSIAWGAAYEQYF
. many TRBJ1-3 TRBV11-2 TGTGCCAGCAGATCTCCCCGAGGGGCCTCTGGAAACACCATATATTTT CASRSPRGASGNTIYF
. many TRBJ1-3 TRBV5-1 TGCGCCAGCAGCTTGGACGCAGGTGGAAACACCATATATTTT CASSLDAGGNTIYF
. once TRBJ2-1 TRBV9 TGTGCCAGCAGCCACTCTAGCGGACAGGAGTACAATGAGCAGTTCTTC CASSHSSGQEYNEQFF
. . TRBJ2-5 TRBV9 TGTGCCAGCAGCCAAGCCCCCCCAGGACGGAAAAAAGAGACCCAGTACTTC CASSQAPPGRKKETQYF
. many TRBJ2-6 TRBV5-4 TGTGCCATCACCTTAGGGGAGTCTGGGGCCAACGTCCTGACTTTC CAITLGESGANVLTF
. . TRBJ2-2 TRBV7-9 TGTGCCAGCAGCCAAGATGCTGTGACAAACACCGGGGAGCTGTTTTTT CASSQDAVTNTGELFF
. . TRBJ1-1 TRBV29-1 TGCAGCGCCGAGGGGAAAGCTCTCTTT CSAEGKALF
. . TRBJ2-2 TRBV18 TGTGCCAGCTCACCCCGGTCTGGGGACACCGGGGAGCTGTTTTTT CASSPRSGDTGELFF
TRBD1 . TRBJ1-3 TRBV2 TGTGCCAGCAGCCAAGGGAGCCAGGGGGCCTCTGGAAACACCATATATTTC CASSQGSQGASGNTIYF
TRBD2 . TRBJ2-7 TRBV7-6 TGTGCCAGCAGCCCTGGGGGGGGGGCCTACGAGCAGTACTTC CASSPGGGAYEQYF
. medium-sized TRBJ1-2 TRBV25-1 TGTGCCAGCAGTGGGGTTAAAGGTGGCTACACCTTC CASSGVKGGYTF
. many TRBJ2-1 TRBV6-2/TRBV6-3 TGTGCCAGCAGTACGGGAGCCGACTACAATGAGCAGTTCTTC CASSTGADYNEQFF
. many TRBJ2-2 TRBV6-2/TRBV6-3 TGTGCCAGCAGTTACGCCCTCGGGACACCGAACACCGGGGAGCTGTTTTTT CASSYALGTPNTGELFF
TRBD2 many TRBJ2-3 TRBV19 TGTGCCAGTAGTATAGCCGCGGGGCGGGAGGTGGCAGATACGCAGTATTTT CASSIAAGREVADTQYF
. medium-sized TRBJ1-1 TRBV15 TGTGCCACCAGCAGGAGCGGCGTTGAAGCTTTCTTT CATSRSGVEAFF
. . TRBJ1-5 TRBV12-3/TRBV12-4 TGTGCCAGCAGTCCCGTTTCCGGACGACCGGATCAGCCCCAGCATTTT CASSPVSGRPDQPQHF
. . TRBJ2-5 TRBV7-2 TGTGCCAGCAGCCGCACAACCCAGTACTTC CASSRTTQYF
. many TRBJ2-2 TRBV7-9 TGTGCCAGCAGCTTAGAGCTCCGTAGGCCCGGGGAGCTGTTTTTT CASSLELRRPGELFF
. . TRBJ2-7 TRBV11-2 TGTGCCAGCAGCTTAGGCTTAGCTGGCTCCTACGAGCAGTACTTC CASSLGLAGSYEQYF
. . TRBJ2-7 TRBV19 TGTGCCAGTAGTTTGACTAGCAGGGGCGACTACGAGCAGTACTTC CASSLTSRGDYEQYF
. . TRBJ2-1 TRBV11-2 TGTGCCAGCAGCCGCGACAGGCATAACAATGAGCAGTTCTTC CASSRDRHNNEQFF
. . TRBJ1-1 TRBV7-2 TGTGCCAGCCATGAAGCTTGCTTT CASHEACF
. medium-sized TRBJ2-1 TRBV10-3 TGTGCCATCAGTGACGGGCCAGGGTCTGAGCAGTTCTTC CAISDGPGSEQFF
TRBD1 . TRBJ1-1 TRBV20-1 TGCAGTGCTAGAGAGGACAGGCTAAACACTGAAGCTTTCTTT CSAREDRLNTEAFF
TRBD1 many TRBJ2-7 TRBV25-1 TGTGCCAGTACACAGGGGCAGGCCTACGAGCAGTACTTC CASTQGQAYEQYF
TRBD1 medium-sized TRBJ2-7 TRBV24-1 TGTGCCACCAGTGATGCCACGACAGGGTCCTACGAGCAGTACTTC CATSDATTGSYEQYF
TRBD1 . TRBJ2-2 TRBV6-4 TGTGCCAGCAGTCTGAACAGGGGGCGTACCGGGGAGCTGTTTTTT CASSLNRGRTGELFF
. . TRBJ2-3 TRBV7-2 TGTGCCAGCAGCTTAGGACAAGGGCGAGGTACGCAGTATTTT CASSLGQGRGTQYF
. many TRBJ1-6 TRBV6-6 TGTGCCAGCAGGAACATGGGACGCCATAATTCACCCCTCCACTTT CASRNMGRHNSPLHF
. few TRBJ2-5 TRBV27 TGTGCCAGCAGTACCCGGGCCTACCAAGAGACCCAGTACTTC CASSTRAYQETQYF
TRBD1 many TRBJ1-1 TRBV20-1 TGCAGTGCTAGCAGGACAGGGGAAACTGAAGCTTTCTTT CSASRTGETEAFF
. . TRBJ1-6 TRBV5-1 TGCGCCAGCAGCTTGAGGCAGCCAAATTCACCCCTCCACTTT CASSLRQPNSPLHF
TRBD1 many TRBJ1-5 TRBV11-2 TGTGCCAGCAGCTTAGGACAGGGGGGATATCAGCCCCAGCATTTT CASSLGQGGYQPQHF
TRBD2 many TRBJ2-1 TRBV5-1 TGCGCCAGCAGCCACGGGACTAGCGGCTACAATGAGCAGTTCTTC CASSHGTSGYNEQFF
. many TRBJ2-3 TRBV6-4 TGTGCCAGCAGCGCAAGTCCGGATACGCAGTATTTT CASSASPDTQYF
TRBD2 . TRBJ2-7 TRBV11-3 TGTGCCAGCAGCTCCAAGTCCACCACTAGCGGGAGGGCCACCTACGAGCAGTACTTC CASSSKSTTSGRATYEQYF
. many TRBJ2-4 TRBV7-2 TGTGCCAGCAGCTTAGGCGGAAACTTAGCCAAAAACATTCAGTACTTC CASSLGGNLAKNIQYF
. . TRBJ1-5 TRBV5-4 TGTGCCAGCAGCTTGTTCAGGGATAGCAATCAGCCCCAGCATTTT CASSLFRDSNQPQHF
. many TRBJ2-7 TRBV5-1 TGCGCCAGCAGCTTGATGGCCGGGAGCTACTACGAGCAGTACTTC CASSLMAGSYYEQYF
TRBD1 . TRBJ2-3 TRBV20-1 TGCAGTACCTCGGACAGGGGGGTCACGGACACGCAGTATTTT CSTSDRGVTDTQYF
. . TRBJ1-2 TRBV20-1 TGCAGTGCACCCGACGCTCACTATGGCTACACCTTC CSAPDAHYGYTF
TRBD2 . TRBJ2-3 TRBV6-2/TRBV6-3 TGTGCCAGCAGAAACAGGGCCAGCGGGGGCACAAATACGCAGTATTTT CASRNRASGGTNTQYF
. . TRBJ1-6 TRBV21-1 TGTGCCAGCAGCACGTCAGGAGATTCACCCCTCCACTTT CASSTSGDSPLHF
TRBD2 medium-sized TRBJ2-1 TRBV24-1 TGTGCCACCAGGGGTAGCGGGGGGACAACCTACAATGAGCAGTTCTTC CATRGSGGTTYNEQFF
. many TRBJ1-6 TRBV9 TGTGCCAGCAGCGTAACCAGCAGGGGTGAGGCACCCCTCCACTTT CASSVTSRGEAPLHF
TRBD2 . TRBJ2-1 TRBV12-3/TRBV12-4 TGTGCCAGCAGTAGACTAGCGGGAGGGTATGAGCAGTTCTTC CASSRLAGGYEQFF
TRBD2 medium-sized TRBJ2-1 TRBV12-3/TRBV12-4 TGTGCCAGCACTAACCCGGTGGCTAGCGGGCATTCCTACAATGAGCAGTTCTTC CASTNPVASGHSYNEQFF
TRBD2 . TRBJ2-1 TRBV24-1 TGTGCCACCAGGGCTAGCGGGCATTCCTACAATGAGCAGTTCTTC CATRASGHSYNEQFF
. many TRBJ2-5 TRBV20-1 TGCAGTGCAGGGGACAACGTCCAAGAGACCCAGTACTTC CSAGDNVQETQYF
. once TRBJ1-1 TRBV14 TGTGCCAGCAGCCAATCCGGGTCCCCACTGATGAACACGGAAGCTTCCTTT CASSQSGSPLMNTEASF
. . TRBJ2-7 TRBV2 TGTGCCAGCGGGCAGGGGAGCTCCTACGAGCAGTACTTC CASGQGSSYEQYF
. many TRBJ1-2 TRBV28 TGTGCCAGCGGGCTAAGGGGGAACTATGGCTACACCTTC CASGLRGNYGYTF